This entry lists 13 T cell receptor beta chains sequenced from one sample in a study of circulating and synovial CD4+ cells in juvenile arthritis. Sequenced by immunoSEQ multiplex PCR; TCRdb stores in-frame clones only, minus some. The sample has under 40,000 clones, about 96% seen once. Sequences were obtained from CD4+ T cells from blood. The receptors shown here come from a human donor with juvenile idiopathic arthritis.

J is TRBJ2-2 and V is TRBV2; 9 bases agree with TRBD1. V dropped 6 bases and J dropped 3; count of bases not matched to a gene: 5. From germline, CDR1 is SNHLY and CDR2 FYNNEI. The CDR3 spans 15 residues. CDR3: CASSTGQGDTGELFF. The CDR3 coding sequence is TGTGCCAGCAGCACGGGACAGGGTGACACCGGGGAGCTGTTTTTT.

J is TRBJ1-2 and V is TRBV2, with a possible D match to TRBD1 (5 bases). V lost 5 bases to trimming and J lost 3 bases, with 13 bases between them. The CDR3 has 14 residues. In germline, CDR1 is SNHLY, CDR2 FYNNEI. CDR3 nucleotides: TGTGCCAGCAGTAGAGAAGACAGCGACTATGGCTACACCTTC. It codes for CASSREDSDYGYTF.

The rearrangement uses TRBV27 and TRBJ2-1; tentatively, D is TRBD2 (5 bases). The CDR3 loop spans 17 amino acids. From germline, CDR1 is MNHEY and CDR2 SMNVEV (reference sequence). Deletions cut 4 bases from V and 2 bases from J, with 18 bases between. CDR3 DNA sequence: TGTGCCAGCAGTTCGGTCAGGACCGAGGGCCCCTACAATGAGCAGTTCTTC. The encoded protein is CASSSVRTEGPYNEQFF.

Written as DNA, the CDR3 is TGCAGCGTTGCCGAGACAGGGAATTCACCCCTCCACTTT. Translated, it gives CSVAETGNSPLHF. The chain carries TRBV29-1 and TRBJ1-6, with 7 bases matching TRBD1. The CDR3 has 13 amino acids. Germline CDR1 is SQVTM and CDR2 is ANQGSEA. The junction had 4 bases not matched to a gene; V was cut back by 4 bases and J by 7 bases.

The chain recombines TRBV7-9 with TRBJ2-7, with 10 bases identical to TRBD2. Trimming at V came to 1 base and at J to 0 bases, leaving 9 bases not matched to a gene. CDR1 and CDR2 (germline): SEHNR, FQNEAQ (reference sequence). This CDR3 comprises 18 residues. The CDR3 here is CASSLEASGGSSSYEQYF. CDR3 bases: TGTGCCAGCAGCTTAGAGGCTAGCGGGGGTTCTAGCTCCTACGAGCAGTACTTC.

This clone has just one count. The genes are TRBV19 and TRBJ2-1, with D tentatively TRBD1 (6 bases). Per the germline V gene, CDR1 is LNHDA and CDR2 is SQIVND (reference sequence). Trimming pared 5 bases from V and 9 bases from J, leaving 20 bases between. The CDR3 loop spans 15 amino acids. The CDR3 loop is CASSVAGTRLAEQFF. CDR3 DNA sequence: TGTGCCAGTAGTGTGGCCGGGACACGGCTTGCTGAGCAGTTCTTC.

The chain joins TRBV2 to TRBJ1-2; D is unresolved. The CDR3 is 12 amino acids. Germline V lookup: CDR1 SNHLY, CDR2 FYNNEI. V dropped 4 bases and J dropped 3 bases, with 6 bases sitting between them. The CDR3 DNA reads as TGTGCCAGCAGTGCAGTGTACTATGGCTACACCTTC. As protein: CASSAVYYGYTF.

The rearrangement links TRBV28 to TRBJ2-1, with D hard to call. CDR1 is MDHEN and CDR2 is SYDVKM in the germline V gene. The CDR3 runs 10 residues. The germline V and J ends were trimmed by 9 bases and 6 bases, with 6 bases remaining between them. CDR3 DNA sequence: TGTGCCAGTCACGGCAATGAGCAGTTCTTC. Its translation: CASHGNEQFF.

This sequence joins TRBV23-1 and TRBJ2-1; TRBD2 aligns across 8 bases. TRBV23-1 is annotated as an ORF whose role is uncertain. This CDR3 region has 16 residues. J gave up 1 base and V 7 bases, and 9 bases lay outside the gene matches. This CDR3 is CASTKGGTRSYNEQFF. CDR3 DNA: TGCGCCAGCACCAAGGGAGGGACTAGGTCCTACAATGAGCAGTTCTTC.

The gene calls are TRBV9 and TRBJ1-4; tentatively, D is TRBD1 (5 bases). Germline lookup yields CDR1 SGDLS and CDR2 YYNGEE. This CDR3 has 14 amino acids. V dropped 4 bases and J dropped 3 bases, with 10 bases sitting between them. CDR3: CASSPRGANEKLFF. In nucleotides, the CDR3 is TGTGCCAGCAGCCCCCGGGGGGCTAATGAAAAACTGTTTTTT.

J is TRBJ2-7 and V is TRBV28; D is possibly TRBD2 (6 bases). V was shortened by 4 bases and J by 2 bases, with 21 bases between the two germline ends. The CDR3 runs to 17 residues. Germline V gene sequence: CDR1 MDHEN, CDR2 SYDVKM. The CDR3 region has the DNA TGTGCCAGCAGTTCCCGAGGTCTAGCGCGTCCCACCTACGAGCAGTACTTC. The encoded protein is CASSSRGLARPTYEQYF.

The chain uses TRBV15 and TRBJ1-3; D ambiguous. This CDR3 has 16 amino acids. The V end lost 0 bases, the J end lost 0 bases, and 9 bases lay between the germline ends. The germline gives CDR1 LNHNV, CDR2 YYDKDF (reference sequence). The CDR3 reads CATSRDRPFSGNTIYF. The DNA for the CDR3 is TGTGCCACCAGCAGAGACAGGCCCTTCTCTGGAAACACCATATATTTT.

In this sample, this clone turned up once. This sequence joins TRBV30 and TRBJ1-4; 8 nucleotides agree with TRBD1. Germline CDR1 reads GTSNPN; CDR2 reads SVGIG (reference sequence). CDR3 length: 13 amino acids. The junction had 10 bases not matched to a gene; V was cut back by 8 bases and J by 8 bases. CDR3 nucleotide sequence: TGTGCCCGAAAGACAGGGGTAGAAGAAAAACTGTTTTTT. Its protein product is CARKTGVEEKLFF.